These 18 T cell receptor beta chains were all obtained from the same sample, sequenced in a study of cytomegalovirus exposure and HLA in healthy donors. Use of 60 Vbeta and 13 Jbeta primers characterized the PCR. TCRdb's copy holds only in-frame clones and misses some; the assay was immunoSEQ multiplex PCR. This sample yields roughly 80,000 clones, of which roughly 69% are seen a single time; 6.5% to 7.5% belongs to the top ten. Material: PBMCs. These receptors were obtained from a woman in her forties or fifties in good health and CMV-seropositive.

CDR3 sequence: CASSRGRDSGQPQHF. CDR3 sequence (DNA): TGTGCCAGCTCCCGGGGTAGGGATTCAGGTCAGCCCCAGCATTTT. The rearrangement uses TRBV18 and TRBJ1-5; unclear D gene. Trimming pared 6 bases from V and 6 bases from J, leaving 18 bases between. CDR1 and CDR2 (germline): KGHSH, LQKENI. The length of the CDR3 is 15 residues.

The chain couples TRBV9 to TRBJ1-6, with D perhaps TRBD1 (6 bases). This CDR3 spans 15 amino acids. Germline CDR1 is SGDLS and CDR2 is YYNGEE. V shed 0 bases and J shed 5 bases, with 9 bases lying between them. The CDR3 sequence: CASSVEGGDNSPLHF. CDR3 in DNA: TGTGCCAGCAGCGTAGAAGGGGGAGATAATTCACCCCTCCACTTT.

This chain connects TRBV1 to TRBJ2-2; TRBD2, as called in the table, went unchecked against the DNA. TRBV1 is assigned pseudogene status. CDR3 length equals 15 residues. The CDR3 DNA reads TGCACCAGCAGCCAAGCCGGGGGATCCACCGGGGAGCTGTTTTTT. As protein: CTSSQAGGSTGELFF.

In its sample, this clone was seen a few times. The V call is TRBV7-8, the J call TRBJ1-1; D is possibly TRBD1 (6 bases). This CDR3 contains 13 residues. The V gene lost 10 bases and the J gene lost 8 bases, with 20 bases spanning the gap. Germline CDR1 is SGHVS and CDR2 is FQNEAQ. The CDR3 nucleotides read TGTGCCATCTCGTCCGGGACATCCAGGGAAGCTTTCTTT. Its translation: CAISSGTSREAFF.

The V and J genes are TRBV19 and TRBJ1-2, with 8 positions matching TRBD1. Germline V gene data show CDR1 as LNHDA and CDR2 as SQIVND (reference sequence). The CDR3 contains 12 residues. After removal of 6 bases from V and 7 bases from J, the junction contained 4 bases not matched to a gene. This chain's CDR3 is CASRPGQVGYTF. The CDR3 DNA reads as TGTGCCAGTAGACCGGGACAGGTTGGCTACACCTTC.

The rearrangement uses TRBV6-5 and TRBJ1-2; D possibly corresponds to TRBD1 (5 bases). The germline V and J ends were trimmed by 8 bases and 5 bases, with 18 bases remaining between them. CDR1 MNHEY and CDR2 SVGAGI come from the germline V gene. This CDR3 has 14 residues. This chain's CDR3 is CASGTLRGYYGYTF. The CDR3, as DNA: TGTGCCAGCGGGACCTTACGGGGGTATTATGGCTACACCTTC.

The rearrangement uses TRBV6-1 and TRBJ2-3, with 8 bases lining up with TRBD2. The CDR3 has 15 residues. Germline CDR1 reads MNHNS; CDR2 reads SASEGT. V lost 1 base and J lost 1; bases outside the gene matches: 1. In nucleotides, the CDR3 is TGTGCCAGCAGTGAAGAGCGGGGGCGCACAGATACGCAGTATTTT. This encodes CASSEERGRTDTQYF.

V usage is TRBV2 and J usage is TRBJ1-5; D ambiguous. Germline CDR1 reads SNHLY; CDR2 reads FYNNEI. The V end lost 5 bases, the J end lost 2 bases, and 7 bases lay between the germline ends. The CDR3 sequence is 13 residues long. CDR3 sequence reads: CASSRDGNQPQHF. CDR3 nucleotides: TGTGCCAGCAGTAGAGATGGCAATCAGCCCCAGCATTTT.

This clone showed up just once. V and J are TRBV27 and TRBJ1-2; perhaps TRBD1 as D (6 bases). V was pared by 2 bases and J by 5 bases, with 9 bases between. The length of the CDR3 is 13 residues. The germline V gene encodes CDR1 MNHEY and CDR2 SMNVEV (reference sequence). CDR3 in amino acids: CASSLNTGYGYTF. CDR3 sequence (DNA): TGTGCCAGCAGTTTAAACACAGGGTATGGCTACACCTTC.

Judged by abundance, this clone is medium-sized. The chain's CDR3 is CASSPAGDSPLHF. CDR3 sequence (DNA): TGTGCCAGCAGTCCCGCCGGAGATTCACCCCTCCACTTT. The chain couples TRBV6-6 to TRBJ1-6, with D uncertain. The V end was cut by 5 bases, the J end by 8 bases, with 10 bases between. The length of the CDR3 is 13 residues. Germline CDR1 is MNHNY and CDR2 is SVGAGI (reference sequence).

The genes are TRBV25-1 and TRBJ1-1, with D perhaps matching TRBD1 (5 bases). The V gene lost 1 base and the J gene lost 5 bases, with 14 bases spanning the gap. Germline V gives CDR1 MGHDK, CDR2 SYGVNS. The CDR3 loop spans 15 amino acids. CDR3 sequence (DNA): TGTGCCAGCAGTGAATCGACACCCTCAGGGACTGAAGCTTTCTTT. The encoded protein is CASSESTPSGTEAFF.

V is TRBV5-1 and J is TRBJ1-2, with TRBD1 matching over 9 bases. V was pared by 4 bases and J by 4 bases, with 8 bases of the junction left unmatched. The V gene's germline CDR1 is SGHRS and CDR2 YFSETQ. The CDR3 contains 15 residues. This CDR3 reads CASSQGDRVGYGYTF. CDR3 coding DNA: TGCGCCAGCAGCCAAGGGGACAGGGTGGGCTATGGCTACACCTTC.

This clone was detected only a few times. The chain has TRBV29-1 and TRBJ1-5; 9 nucleotides align to TRBD1. CDR3 length equals 15 residues. CDR1 is SQVTM, CDR2 ANQGSEA, per germline. CDR3 nucleotides: TGCAGTGTAGATAGGACAGGGGAGTTGAGTCAGCCCCAGCATTTT. The encoded protein is CSVDRTGELSQPQHF.

The rearrangement links TRBV7-2 to TRBJ1-6, with D hard to call. The germline V and J ends were trimmed by 1 base and 6 bases, with 10 bases remaining between them. The CDR3 spans 15 residues. The germline CDR1 and CDR2 sequences are SGHTA and FQGNSA. The CDR3 sequence is CASSLDGGINSPLHF. The CDR3 DNA reads TGTGCCAGCAGCTTAGACGGAGGGATTAATTCACCCCTCCACTTT. The complete variable domain, with remaining parts taken from reference TRBV7-2 and TRBJ1-6, reads GAGVSQSPSNKVTEKGKDVELRCDPISGHTALYWYRQSLGQGLEFLIYFQGNSAPDKSGLPSDRFSAERTGGSVSTLTIQRTQQEDSAVYLCASSLDGGINSPLHFGNGTRLTVT.

This clone was seen only once. The V call is TRBV7-2, the J call TRBJ2-7, with 10 bases matching TRBD2. This CDR3 is 13 amino acids long. V shed 6 bases and J 4 bases; nucleotides not matched to a gene: 3. Germline CDR1 is SGHTA and CDR2 is FQGNSA. CDR3 sequence reads: CASSIAGGYEQYV. As DNA, the CDR3 is TGTGCCAGCAGTATAGCGGGGGGTTACGAGCAGTACGTC.

The V and J genes are TRBV19 and TRBJ1-1; a weak D match, TRBD1 (6 bases). CDR3 size: 11 residues. Trimming removed 6 bases from V and 7 bases from J, with 9 bases in between. CDR1 LNHDA and CDR2 SQIVND come from the germline V gene (reference sequence). Written as DNA, the CDR3 is TGTGCCAGTAGGACAGGCCTTGAAGCTTTCTTT. This codes for CASRTGLEAFF.

This clone was counted only a few times. J is TRBJ1-2 and V is TRBV30; TRBD1 is a possible D gene (5 bases). Germline V gene sequence: CDR1 GTSNPN, CDR2 SVGIG (reference sequence). The CDR3 is 14 residues long. V lost 3 bases to trimming and J lost 4 bases, with 15 bases between them. CDR3 amino acids: CAWRPDGASYGYTF. CDR3 nucleotide sequence: TGTGCCTGGAGGCCGGATGGGGCCTCCTATGGCTACACCTTC.

Here the CDR3 DNA reads TGTGCCAGCAGTCCATCGAACACCGGGGAGCTGTTTTTT. Encoded protein: CASSPSNTGELFF. This chain joins TRBV6-4 and TRBJ2-2; no firm D call. The CDR3 runs 13 residues. In germline, CDR1 is MRHNA, CDR2 SNTAGT. V gave up 5 bases and J gave up 0 bases, with 4 bases separating them.